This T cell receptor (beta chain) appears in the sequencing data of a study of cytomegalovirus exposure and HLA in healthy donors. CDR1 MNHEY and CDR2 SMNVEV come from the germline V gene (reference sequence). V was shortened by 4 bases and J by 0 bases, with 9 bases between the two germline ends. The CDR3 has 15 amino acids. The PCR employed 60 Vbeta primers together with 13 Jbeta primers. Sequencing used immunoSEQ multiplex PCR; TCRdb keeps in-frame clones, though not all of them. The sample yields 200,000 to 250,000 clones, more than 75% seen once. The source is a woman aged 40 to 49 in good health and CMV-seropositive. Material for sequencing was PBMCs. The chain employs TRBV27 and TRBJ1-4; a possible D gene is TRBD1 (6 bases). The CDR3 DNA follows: TGTGCCAGCAGTTCCGAGGGGGCAACTAATGAAAAACTGTTTTTT. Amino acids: CASSSEGATNEKLFF.